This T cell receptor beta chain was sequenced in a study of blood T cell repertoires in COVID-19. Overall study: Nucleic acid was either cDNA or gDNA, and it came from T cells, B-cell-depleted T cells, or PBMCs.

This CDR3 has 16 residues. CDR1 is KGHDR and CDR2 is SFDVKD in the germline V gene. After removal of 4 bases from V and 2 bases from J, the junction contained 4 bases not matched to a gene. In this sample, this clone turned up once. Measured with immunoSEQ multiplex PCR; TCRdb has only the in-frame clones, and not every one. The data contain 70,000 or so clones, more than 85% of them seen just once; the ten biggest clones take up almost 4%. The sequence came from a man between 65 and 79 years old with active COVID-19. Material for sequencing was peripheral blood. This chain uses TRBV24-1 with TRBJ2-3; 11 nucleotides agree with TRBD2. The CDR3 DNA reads TGTGCCACCAGTGACCCGACTAGCGGGGACACAGATACGCAGTATTTT. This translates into CATSDPTSGDTDTQYF.